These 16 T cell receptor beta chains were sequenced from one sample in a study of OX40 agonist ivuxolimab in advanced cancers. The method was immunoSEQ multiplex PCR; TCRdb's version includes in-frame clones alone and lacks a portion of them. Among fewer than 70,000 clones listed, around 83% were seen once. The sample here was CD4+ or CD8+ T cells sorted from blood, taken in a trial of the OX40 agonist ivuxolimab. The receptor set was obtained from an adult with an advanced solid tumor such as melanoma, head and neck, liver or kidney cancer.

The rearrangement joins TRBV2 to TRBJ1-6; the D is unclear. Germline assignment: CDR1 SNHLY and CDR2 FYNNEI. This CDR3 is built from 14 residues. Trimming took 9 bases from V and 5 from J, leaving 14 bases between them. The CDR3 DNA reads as TGTGCCAGTACAGTCAAGGTTGATAATTCACCCCTCCACTTT. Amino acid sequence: CASTVKVDNSPLHF.

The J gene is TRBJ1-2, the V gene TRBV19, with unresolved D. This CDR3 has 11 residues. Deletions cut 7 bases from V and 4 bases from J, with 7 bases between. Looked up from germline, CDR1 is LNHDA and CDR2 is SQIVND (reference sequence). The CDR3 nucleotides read TGTGCCAGTAATTCGGGCTATGGCTACACCTTC. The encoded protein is CASNSGYGYTF.

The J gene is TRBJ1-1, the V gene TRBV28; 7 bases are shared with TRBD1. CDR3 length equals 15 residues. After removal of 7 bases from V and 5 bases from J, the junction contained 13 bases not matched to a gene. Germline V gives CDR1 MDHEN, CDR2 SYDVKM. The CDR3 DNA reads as TGTGCCAGCAAACGACAGGGAGGGCGAAGTACTGAAGCTTTCTTT. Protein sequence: CASKRQGGRSTEAFF. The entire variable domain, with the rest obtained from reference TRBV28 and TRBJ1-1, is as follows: DVKVTQSSRYLVKRTGEKVFLECVQDMDHENMFWYRQDPGLGLRLIYFSYDVKMKEKGDIPEGYSVSREKKERFSLILESASTNQTSMYLCASKRQGGRSTEAFFGQGTRLTVV.

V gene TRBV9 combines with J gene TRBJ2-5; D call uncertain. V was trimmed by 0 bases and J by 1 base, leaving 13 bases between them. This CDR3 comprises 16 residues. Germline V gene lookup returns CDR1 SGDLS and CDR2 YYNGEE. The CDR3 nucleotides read TGTGCCAGCAGCGTAGGCACTCGTGGAAGCCAAGAGACCCAGTACTTC. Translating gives CASSVGTRGSQETQYF.

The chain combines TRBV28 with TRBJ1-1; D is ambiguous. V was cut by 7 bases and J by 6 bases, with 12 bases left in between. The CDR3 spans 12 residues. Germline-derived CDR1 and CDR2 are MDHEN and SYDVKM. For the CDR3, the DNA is TGTGCCAGCAACGAGGTCGGCGCTGAAGCTTTCTTT. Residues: CASNEVGAEAFF.

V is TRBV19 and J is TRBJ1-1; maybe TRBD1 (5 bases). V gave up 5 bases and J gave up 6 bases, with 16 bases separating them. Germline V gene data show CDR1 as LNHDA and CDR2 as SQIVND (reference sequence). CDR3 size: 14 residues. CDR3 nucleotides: TGTGCCAGTAGTTCGAGGACACCCGTCCCTGAAGCTTTCTTT. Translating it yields CASSSRTPVPEAFF.

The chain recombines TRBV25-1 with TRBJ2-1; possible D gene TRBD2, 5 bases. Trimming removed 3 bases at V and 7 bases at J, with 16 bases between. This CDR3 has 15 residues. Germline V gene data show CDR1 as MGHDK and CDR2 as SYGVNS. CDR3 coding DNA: TGTGCCAGCAGTGAGACCGGGAACCCGAGAAATGAGCAGTTCTTC. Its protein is CASSETGNPRNEQFF.

DNA of the CDR3: TGTGCCAGCAGCACCCCCGGGACTAGCGGGGGGACGAACACCGGGGAGCTGTTTTTT. Translating gives CASSTPGTSGGTNTGELFF. The rearrangement joins TRBV21-1 to TRBJ2-2; TRBD2, the table's D call, was not compared with the DNA. TRBV21-1 is shown as a pseudogene. The CDR3 runs 19 residues.

The CDR3 region is CASSLRGNEQFF. CDR3 DNA: TGTGCCAGCAGCCTAAGGGGCAATGAGCAGTTCTTC. The chain combines TRBV7-2 with TRBJ2-1; D possibly corresponds to TRBD1 (5 bases). V gave up 5 bases and J gave up 6 bases, with 8 bases separating them. The germline gives CDR1 SGHTA, CDR2 FQGNSA. CDR3 length: 12 residues.

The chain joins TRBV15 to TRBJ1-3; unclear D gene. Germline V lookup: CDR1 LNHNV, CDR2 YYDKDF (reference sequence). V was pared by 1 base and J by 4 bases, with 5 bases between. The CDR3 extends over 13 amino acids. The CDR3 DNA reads TGTGCCACCAGCAGAGCCCTGGGAAACACCATATATTTT. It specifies CATSRALGNTIYF.

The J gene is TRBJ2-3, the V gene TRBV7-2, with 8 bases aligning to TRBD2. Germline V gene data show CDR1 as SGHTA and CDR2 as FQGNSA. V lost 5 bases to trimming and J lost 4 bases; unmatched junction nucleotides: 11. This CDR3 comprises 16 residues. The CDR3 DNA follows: TGTGCCAGCAGCGAAAGAAAGCGGGGGAACTCAGATACGCAGTATTTT. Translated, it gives CASSERKRGNSDTQYF.

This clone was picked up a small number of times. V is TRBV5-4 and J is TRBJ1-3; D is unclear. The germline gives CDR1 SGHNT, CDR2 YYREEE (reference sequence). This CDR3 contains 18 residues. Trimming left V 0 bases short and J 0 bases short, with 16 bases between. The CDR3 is CASSLGLSRLSSGNTIYF. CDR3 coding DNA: TGTGCCAGCAGCTTGGGGCTCAGCCGATTGAGCTCTGGAAACACCATATATTTT.

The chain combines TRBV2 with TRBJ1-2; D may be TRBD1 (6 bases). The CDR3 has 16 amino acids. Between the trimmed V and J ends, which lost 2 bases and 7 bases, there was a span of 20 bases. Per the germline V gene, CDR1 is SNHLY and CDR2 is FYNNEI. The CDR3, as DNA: TGTGCCAGCAGTGAAATCCGCGGGGTGGGGGACATTGGCTACACCTTC. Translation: CASSEIRGVGDIGYTF.

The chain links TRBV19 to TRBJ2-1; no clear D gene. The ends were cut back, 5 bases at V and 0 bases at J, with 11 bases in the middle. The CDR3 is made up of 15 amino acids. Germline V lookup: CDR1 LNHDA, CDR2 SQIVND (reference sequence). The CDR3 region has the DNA TGTGCCAGTAGTCTCATGGCGCTCTCCTACAATGAGCAGTTCTTC. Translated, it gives CASSLMALSYNEQFF.

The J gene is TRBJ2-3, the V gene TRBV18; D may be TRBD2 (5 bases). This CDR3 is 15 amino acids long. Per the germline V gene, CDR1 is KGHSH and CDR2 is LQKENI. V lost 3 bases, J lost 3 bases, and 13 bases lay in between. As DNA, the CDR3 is TGTGCCAGCTCACCCAGCGGCCGGGGTACAGATACGCAGTATTTT. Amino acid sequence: CASSPSGRGTDTQYF.

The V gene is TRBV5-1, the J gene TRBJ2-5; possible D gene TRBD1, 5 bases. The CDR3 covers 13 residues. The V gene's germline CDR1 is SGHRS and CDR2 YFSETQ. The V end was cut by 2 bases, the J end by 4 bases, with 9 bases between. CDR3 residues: CASSFQGSETQYF. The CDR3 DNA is TGCGCCAGCAGCTTCCAGGGTTCAGAGACCCAGTACTTC.